Listed below are T cell receptor beta chains from one sample, sequenced in a study of cytomegalovirus exposure and HLA in healthy donors. Sequencing used immunoSEQ multiplex PCR; TCRdb keeps in-frame clones, though not all of them. The table shows under 200,000 clones, with 70% to 80% occurring only once. Sequencing used PBMCs. All receptors come from a man aged 60 to 69 in good health and CMV-seronegative. Both conserved end residues are part of each CDR3. The order of the fields is clone size, D gene, J gene, V gene, CDR3 DNA, CDR3 protein. D genes are given only for firm matches. Expanded clones get a size class; other rows say once, few or many, or leave the size out.

abundance: NA; d_gene: TRBD2; j_gene: TRBJ2-3; v_gene: TRBV9; CDR3nt: TGTGCCAGCAGCGGGGGACTACGACCTAACACAGATACGCAGTATTTT; CDR3aa: CASSGGLRPNTDTQYF
abundance: NA; d_gene: TRBD1; j_gene: TRBJ2-3; v_gene: TRBV7-7; CDR3nt: TGTGCCAGCAGCTCAGGACAGGGTGGACCAGATACGCAGTATTTT; CDR3aa: CASSSGQGGPDTQYF
abundance: few; d_gene: NA; j_gene: TRBJ1-5; v_gene: TRBV2; CDR3nt: TGTGCCAGCAGCCCCCATGACGCGGATCAGCCCCAGCATTTT; CDR3aa: CASSPHDADQPQHF
abundance: NA; d_gene: NA; j_gene: TRBJ1-2; v_gene: TRBV29-1; CDR3nt: TGCAGCGTTGAAGTAGGAGACCTACTCTATGGCTACACCTTC; CDR3aa: CSVEVGDLLYGYTF
abundance: NA; d_gene: TRBD1; j_gene: TRBJ1-2; v_gene: TRBV27; CDR3nt: TGTGCCAGCAGCCCCAGACAGGGGGCTTATGGCTACACCTTC; CDR3aa: CASSPRQGAYGYTF
abundance: NA; d_gene: NA; j_gene: TRBJ2-1; v_gene: TRBV19; CDR3nt: TGTGCCAGTAGTCCCCACACCGTATCCTACAATGAGCAGTTCTTC; CDR3aa: CASSPHTVSYNEQFF
abundance: few; d_gene: NA; j_gene: TRBJ1-1; v_gene: TRBV19; CDR3nt: TGTGCCAGTATCCCGAATCGGGTGGGGAACACTGAAGCTTTCTTT; CDR3aa: CASIPNRVGNTEAFF
abundance: NA; d_gene: NA; j_gene: TRBJ1-3; v_gene: TRBV10-1; CDR3nt: TGCGCCAGCCCAAAAACGGTATGCGAAAACACCATATATTTT; CDR3aa: CASPKTVCENTIYF
abundance: NA; d_gene: NA; j_gene: TRBJ1-2; v_gene: TRBV5-6; CDR3nt: TGTGCCAGCAGCCCCCCGGAGGAGGGTAATGGCTACACCTTC; CDR3aa: CASSPPEEGNGYTF
abundance: NA; d_gene: TRBD1; j_gene: TRBJ1-2; v_gene: TRBV2; CDR3nt: TGTGCCAGCAGTGAAGGGACAGGGGGAATTGGCTACACCTTC; CDR3aa: CASSEGTGGIGYTF
abundance: NA; d_gene: NA; j_gene: TRBJ1-4; v_gene: TRBV7-8; CDR3nt: TGTGCCAGCAGCTTAGCGAGGACAGCAAATGAAAAACTGTTTTTT; CDR3aa: CASSLARTANEKLFF
abundance: NA; d_gene: NA; j_gene: TRBJ2-3; v_gene: TRBV2; CDR3nt: TGTGCCAGCAGTAGAAACAGGGTGGGAGATACGCAGTATTTT; CDR3aa: CASSRNRVGDTQYF
abundance: NA; d_gene: TRBD2; j_gene: TRBJ2-7; v_gene: TRBV10-3; CDR3nt: TGTGCCAACCTCCGTTTTTGGGGGACTAATGGCGAGCAGTACTTC; CDR3aa: CANLRFWGTNGEQYF
abundance: NA; d_gene: NA; j_gene: TRBJ2-1; v_gene: TRBV11-1; CDR3nt: TGTGCCAGCAGCCAGACTAGGGTCGGTGAGCAGTTCTTC; CDR3aa: CASSQTRVGEQFF
abundance: NA; d_gene: TRBD2; j_gene: TRBJ2-1; v_gene: TRBV27; CDR3nt: TGTGCCAGCAGTACCCCACTAGCGGCGAATGAGCAGTTCTTC; CDR3aa: CASSTPLAANEQFF
abundance: NA; d_gene: NA; j_gene: TRBJ1-5; v_gene: TRBV30; CDR3nt: TGTGCCTGGAGTAATATGGGCCTAAATCAGCCCCAGCATTTT; CDR3aa: CAWSNMGLNQPQHF
abundance: NA; d_gene: NA; j_gene: TRBJ1-6; v_gene: TRBV5-1; CDR3nt: TGCGCCAGCAGCTTGGCAACAGAGAATTCACCCCTCCACTTT; CDR3aa: CASSLATENSPLHF
abundance: NA; d_gene: TRBD2; j_gene: TRBJ2-3; v_gene: TRBV27; CDR3nt: TGTGCCAGCAGGCGGACTAGCGGCACAGATACGCAGTATTTT; CDR3aa: CASRRTSGTDTQYF
abundance: few; d_gene: NA; j_gene: TRBJ1-6; v_gene: TRBV5-1; CDR3nt: TGCGCCAGCAGCGTGGACAGTACCCTGACTAATTCACCCCTCAACTTT; CDR3aa: CASSVDSTLTNSPLNF
abundance: NA; d_gene: NA; j_gene: TRBJ1-3; v_gene: TRBV30; CDR3nt: TGTGCCTGTGTTACCCAGGGGCCTGGAAACACCATATATTTT; CDR3aa: CACVTQGPGNTIYF
abundance: few; d_gene: TRBD1; j_gene: TRBJ2-2; v_gene: TRBV5-1; CDR3nt: TGCGCCAGCAGCTTGACAGGGGGCGGCAGCGGGGAGCTGTTTTTT; CDR3aa: CASSLTGGGSGELFF
abundance: once; d_gene: NA; j_gene: TRBJ2-7; v_gene: TRBV27; CDR3nt: TGTGCCAGCAGCCGGAACAGGGGAGGCGAGCAGTACTTC; CDR3aa: CASSRNRGGEQYF
abundance: few; d_gene: NA; j_gene: TRBJ1-3; v_gene: TRBV18; CDR3nt: TGTGCCAGCTCGCTCCGAGACAGGATTTCTGGAAACACCATATATTTT; CDR3aa: CASSLRDRISGNTIYF
abundance: NA; d_gene: NA; j_gene: TRBJ1-3; v_gene: TRBV25-1; CDR3nt: TGTGCCAGCAGTGCAACTGGAAACACCATATATTTT; CDR3aa: CASSATGNTIYF
abundance: NA; d_gene: NA; j_gene: TRBJ1-5; v_gene: TRBV19; CDR3nt: TGTGCCAGTAGTATATGGAGGGGCGATAGCAATCAGCCCCAGCATTTT; CDR3aa: CASSIWRGDSNQPQHF
abundance: NA; d_gene: TRBD1; j_gene: TRBJ2-7; v_gene: TRBV19; CDR3nt: TGTGCCAGTAGTATCGGGACAGTCAAATACGAGCAGTACTTC; CDR3aa: CASSIGTVKYEQYF
abundance: NA; d_gene: NA; j_gene: TRBJ1-1; v_gene: TRBV4-1; CDR3nt: TGCGCCAGCAGCCAAGATAGGACACCGAACACTGAAGCTTTCTTT; CDR3aa: CASSQDRTPNTEAFF
abundance: NA; d_gene: NA; j_gene: TRBJ1-1; v_gene: TRBV5-1; CDR3nt: TGCGCCAGCAGCTTGGCCCTCCAGGACAGAGACACTGAAGCTTTCTTT; CDR3aa: CASSLALQDRDTEAFF
abundance: NA; d_gene: NA; j_gene: TRBJ2-7; v_gene: TRBV12-5; CDR3nt: TGTGCTAGTGGCCGAGACACCCGAATGTCCTACGAGCAGTACTTC; CDR3aa: CASGRDTRMSYEQYF
abundance: NA; d_gene: NA; j_gene: TRBJ1-6; v_gene: TRBV18; CDR3nt: TGTGCCAGCTCGCGACCGGCCGGGGGTTCTTCACCCCTCCACTTT; CDR3aa: CASSRPAGGSSPLHF
abundance: NA; d_gene: TRBD2; j_gene: TRBJ2-7; v_gene: TRBV30; CDR3nt: TGTGCCTGGACCTTAGCGGGAGCAAAAATCTACGAGCAGTACTTC; CDR3aa: CAWTLAGAKIYEQYF
abundance: NA; d_gene: TRBD2; j_gene: TRBJ2-2; v_gene: TRBV5-4; CDR3nt: TGTGCCAGCAGCAAAGCGGGACTGAACACCGGGGAGCTGTTTTTT; CDR3aa: CASSKAGLNTGELFF
abundance: NA; d_gene: TRBD2; j_gene: TRBJ2-1; v_gene: TRBV6-5; CDR3nt: TGTGCCAGCAGAGACGGGGCGGGAGGGCCTATTGAGCAGTTCTTC; CDR3aa: CASRDGAGGPIEQFF
abundance: NA; d_gene: NA; j_gene: TRBJ2-7; v_gene: TRBV2; CDR3nt: TGTGCCAGCAGATCCCGGGACAACTCCTACGAGCAGTACTTC; CDR3aa: CASRSRDNSYEQYF
abundance: NA; d_gene: TRBD2; j_gene: TRBJ2-7; v_gene: TRBV19; CDR3nt: TGTGCCAGTAGCCCTTCCGGGACTAGCGGGTACGAGCAGTACTTC; CDR3aa: CASSPSGTSGYEQYF
abundance: NA; d_gene: TRBD1; j_gene: TRBJ1-1; v_gene: TRBV5-1; CDR3nt: TGCGCCAGCAGCAGAACAGGGGCCGTCCCTGAAGCTTTCTTT; CDR3aa: CASSRTGAVPEAFF
abundance: NA; d_gene: TRBD1; j_gene: TRBJ2-5; v_gene: TRBV28; CDR3nt: TGTGCCAGCAGTTTAGCCCAGGGGGAAAAAGAGACCCAGTACTTC; CDR3aa: CASSLAQGEKETQYF
abundance: few; d_gene: NA; j_gene: TRBJ2-7; v_gene: TRBV7-9; CDR3nt: TGTGCCAGCAGCGCCGGGGGAGACGAGCAGTACTTC; CDR3aa: CASSAGGDEQYF
abundance: NA; d_gene: NA; j_gene: TRBJ1-5; v_gene: TRBV28; CDR3nt: TGTGCCAGCAGTTTGGGGGGGCGGTCGGAGCCCCAGCATTTT; CDR3aa: CASSLGGRSEPQHF
abundance: NA; d_gene: NA; j_gene: TRBJ1-2; v_gene: TRBV19; CDR3nt: TGTGCCAGTAGTCCAGACACTGAATATGGCTACACCTTC; CDR3aa: CASSPDTEYGYTF
abundance: few; d_gene: NA; j_gene: TRBJ1-4; v_gene: TRBV6-1; CDR3nt: TGTGCCAGCAACCGACGGGGAAATGGTAATGAAAAACTGTTTTTT; CDR3aa: CASNRRGNGNEKLFF
abundance: few; d_gene: TRBD1; j_gene: TRBJ2-7; v_gene: TRBV6-5; CDR3nt: TGTGCCACCCAAACAGGGGGGTTTGACGAGCAGTACTTC; CDR3aa: CATQTGGFDEQYF
abundance: NA; d_gene: NA; j_gene: TRBJ1-3; v_gene: TRBV28; CDR3nt: TGTGCCAGCAGTGGTGGGGGGTCTGGAAACACCATATATTTT; CDR3aa: CASSGGGSGNTIYF
abundance: NA; d_gene: NA; j_gene: TRBJ1-2; v_gene: TRBV15; CDR3nt: TGTGCCACCAGCAGAGACGGGCAGGGGAACTATGGCTACACCTTC; CDR3aa: CATSRDGQGNYGYTF
abundance: NA; d_gene: NA; j_gene: TRBJ2-1; v_gene: TRBV7-9; CDR3nt: TGTGCCAGCAGCTTAGATCTTATCTACAATGAGCAGTTCTTC; CDR3aa: CASSLDLIYNEQFF
abundance: few; d_gene: TRBD1; j_gene: TRBJ1-5; v_gene: TRBV19; CDR3nt: TGTGCCAGTAGTATGAGAAGTGGACAGGCTAATCAGCCCCAGAATTTT; CDR3aa: CASSMRSGQANQPQNF
abundance: NA; d_gene: NA; j_gene: TRBJ2-2; v_gene: TRBV7-9; CDR3nt: TGTGCCAGCAGCCCGCCCGGGACAACGAACACCGGGGAGCTGTTTTTT; CDR3aa: CASSPPGTTNTGELFF
abundance: NA; d_gene: NA; j_gene: TRBJ1-2; v_gene: TRBV23-1; CDR3nt: TGCGCCAGCAGTCAACCGGTCAATACAGGGAGATATGGCTACACCTTC; CDR3aa: CASSQPVNTGRYGYTF
abundance: once; d_gene: TRBD2; j_gene: TRBJ2-1; v_gene: TRBV6-6; CDR3nt: TGTGCCAGCAGTTATCCGGGGGGGCAGTCCTACAATGAGCAGTTCTTC; CDR3aa: CASSYPGGQSYNEQFF
abundance: NA; d_gene: TRBD1; j_gene: TRBJ2-7; v_gene: TRBV30; CDR3nt: TGTGCCTGGGGAAGGGGGACAGGGGGCTCCAACGAGCAGTACTTC; CDR3aa: CAWGRGTGGSNEQYF
abundance: few; d_gene: NA; j_gene: TRBJ2-5; v_gene: TRBV29-1; CDR3nt: TGCAGCGTTGTAGAACAGGAGACCCAGTACTTC; CDR3aa: CSVVEQETQYF
abundance: few; d_gene: NA; j_gene: TRBJ2-7; v_gene: TRBV10-2; CDR3nt: TGCGCCAGCAGGGGTAGGCGGGACGAGCAGTACTTC; CDR3aa: CASRGRRDEQYF
abundance: NA; d_gene: TRBD2; j_gene: TRBJ2-7; v_gene: TRBV6-7; CDR3nt: TGTGCCAGCTCCGAACGGGTAGCGGGAGCCCACGAGCAGTACTTC; CDR3aa: CASSERVAGAHEQYF
abundance: NA; d_gene: TRBD2; j_gene: TRBJ2-7; v_gene: TRBV7-2; CDR3nt: TGTGCCAGCAGTCGTAGCGGGAGTTATAGCTACGAGCAGTACTTC; CDR3aa: CASSRSGSYSYEQYF